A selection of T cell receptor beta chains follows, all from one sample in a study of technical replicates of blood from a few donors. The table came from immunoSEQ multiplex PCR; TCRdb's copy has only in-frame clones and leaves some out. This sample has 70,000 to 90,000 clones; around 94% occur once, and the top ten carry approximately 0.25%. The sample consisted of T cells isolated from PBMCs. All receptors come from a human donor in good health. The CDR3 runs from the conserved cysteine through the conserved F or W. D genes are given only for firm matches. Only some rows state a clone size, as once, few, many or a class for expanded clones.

DNA: TGTGCCAGTAGTCTCCGTCACGTGGTTCCGGGGAAGGGCTACTACGAGCAGTACTTC
CDR3: CASSLRHVVPGKGYYEQYF
V: TRBV19
D: .
J: TRBJ2-7
size: .

DNA: TGCGCCAGCAGCTTGATCCCGCTCGTCTCGGGAGGGGAGCTGTTTTTT
CDR3: CASSLIPLVSGGELFF
V: TRBV5-1
D: .
J: TRBJ2-2
size: .

DNA: TGTGCCAGCAGTTCCTTGACCCGCGGCTCCTACGAGCAGTACTTC
CDR3: CASSSLTRGSYEQYF
V: TRBV28
D: .
J: TRBJ2-7
size: .

DNA: TGTGCCAGTAGTCTCGGCGGGTACAGGGTAAGCAATCAGCCCCAGCATTTT
CDR3: CASSLGGYRVSNQPQHF
V: TRBV19
D: .
J: TRBJ1-5
size: .

DNA: TGTGCCAGCAGTGAGACAGGGCACTACGAGCAGTACTTC
CDR3: CASSETGHYEQYF
V: TRBV28
D: TRBD1
J: TRBJ2-7
size: .

DNA: TGCGCCAGCAGCCACCCCAGTGGCGGCCGTTTTTCTGAAGCTTTCTTT
CDR3: CASSHPSGGRFSEAFF
V: TRBV4-1
D: .
J: TRBJ1-1
size: .

DNA: TGTGCCAGCTCAATCGGAACTAGCGGGATCGATGAGCAGTTCTTC
CDR3: CASSIGTSGIDEQFF
V: TRBV18
D: TRBD2
J: TRBJ2-1
size: few

DNA: TGTGCCAGCAGTTTCTCTACTAGCTTCCCCAATGAGCAGTTCTTC
CDR3: CASSFSTSFPNEQFF
V: TRBV27
D: .
J: TRBJ2-1
size: .

DNA: TGCGCCAGCAGCTTGGAAGTAGGGGCCTACGAGCAGTACTTC
CDR3: CASSLEVGAYEQYF
V: TRBV5-1
D: .
J: TRBJ2-7
size: .

DNA: TGTGCCAGCAGTTTTTTTAGTAGCGGGAGCACCGGGGAGCTGTTTTTT
CDR3: CASSFFSSGSTGELFF
V: TRBV28
D: TRBD2
J: TRBJ2-2
size: .

DNA: TGTGCCAGCAGCTTAGGAACAGGAGCCTACGAGCAGTACTTC
CDR3: CASSLGTGAYEQYF
V: TRBV11-3
D: .
J: TRBJ2-7
size: .

DNA: TGTGCCCGGAGGAACAGACAAGAACGACAGAAGCTTTTCTTT
CDR3: CARRNRQERQKLFF
V: TRBV30
D: .
J: TRBJ1-1
size: .

DNA: TGTGCCAGCAGCTCCCCGACAGGGGCCCCTTACGAGCAGTACTTC
CDR3: CASSSPTGAPYEQYF
V: TRBV7-9
D: TRBD1
J: TRBJ2-7
size: .

DNA: TGCAGTGTCGCGGTCGCAGATACGCAGTATTTT
CDR3: CSVAVADTQYF
V: TRBV20-1
D: .
J: TRBJ2-3
size: .

DNA: TGCGCCAGCAGCTTGGTGGCGGGGGGGCCTGGTGAGCAGTTCTTC
CDR3: CASSLVAGGPGEQFF
V: TRBV5-1
D: TRBD2
J: TRBJ2-1
size: .

DNA: TGCGCCAGCAGCTTTACTAGCGGGGCTCAGCAGTTCTTC
CDR3: CASSFTSGAQQFF
V: TRBV5-1
D: TRBD2
J: TRBJ2-1
size: .

DNA: TGTGCCAGCAGCTTAGGACCGAGGGTCGGGGCCTATAATTCACCCCTCCACTTT
CDR3: CASSLGPRVGAYNSPLHF
V: TRBV13
D: .
J: TRBJ1-6
size: .

DNA: TGTGCCAGCAGCTCTAGCGGTCCCTTGGGCGCAGATACGCAGTATTTT
CDR3: CASSSSGPLGADTQYF
V: TRBV9
D: TRBD2
J: TRBJ2-3
size: .

DNA: TGTGCCAGCAGGCGCCCGACAGCTAACACCGGGGAGCTGTTTTTT
CDR3: CASRRPTANTGELFF
V: TRBV7-2
D: .
J: TRBJ2-2
size: .

DNA: TGTGCCAGCAGTCCACCGGGACTAGCGGGTCTGCGGGCACCTTACAATGAGCAGTTCTTC
CDR3: CASSPPGLAGLRAPYNEQFF
V: TRBV27
D: TRBD2
J: TRBJ2-1
size: .

DNA: TGCGCCAGCAGCTACCCGGGTCAGTCACGCGAGCAGTACTTC
CDR3: CASSYPGQSREQYF
V: TRBV5-1
D: .
J: TRBJ2-7
size: once

DNA: TGTGCCACCAGCAGAGCGACAGGGGGGATTGAAAAACTGTTTTTT
CDR3: CATSRATGGIEKLFF
V: TRBV15
D: TRBD1
J: TRBJ1-4
size: .

DNA: TGTGCCAGCAGTTACAGGCGGGACACTGAAGCTTTCTTT
CDR3: CASSYRRDTEAFF
V: TRBV6-5
D: .
J: TRBJ1-1
size: .

DNA: TGTGCCAGCACCACGGGACAGGGAAACAATGAGCAGTTCTTC
CDR3: CASTTGQGNNEQFF
V: TRBV2
D: TRBD1
J: TRBJ2-1
size: .

DNA: TGTGCCAGCAGCCCGATGGTGTGGAGTGAACTCACTGAAGCTTTCTTT
CDR3: CASSPMVWSELTEAFF
V: TRBV5-4
D: .
J: TRBJ1-1
size: few

DNA: TGTGCCAGCAGCTTAGAGACTATTGGAAACACCATATATTTT
CDR3: CASSLETIGNTIYF
V: TRBV13
D: .
J: TRBJ1-3
size: .

DNA: TGTGCCAGCAGCTTAAGCGGGGGGGCGGCAGATACGCAGTATTTT
CDR3: CASSLSGGAADTQYF
V: TRBV11-3
D: TRBD2
J: TRBJ2-3
size: .

DNA: TGTGCCAGCAGCTTAGAGGCAGGGTCGGGTACTGAAGCTTTCTTT
CDR3: CASSLEAGSGTEAFF
V: TRBV7-9
D: .
J: TRBJ1-1
size: .

DNA: TGTGCCAGCAGCTTGCTAGCCCAAAGGCCAGATACGCAGTATTTT
CDR3: CASSLLAQRPDTQYF
V: TRBV5-4
D: .
J: TRBJ2-3
size: .

DNA: TGCGCCAGCAGCTTGGGCGCTAGCGGGGGGAATGAGCAGTTCTTC
CDR3: CASSLGASGGNEQFF
V: TRBV5-1
D: TRBD2
J: TRBJ2-1
size: once